This T cell receptor beta chain was documented in a study of identical twins. TCRdb passed the 5' RACE reads through MiXCR, listing each CDR3 protein once. Of about 220,000 distinct CDR3 sequences in the sample, about 7.5% were seen once. Germline lookup yields CDR1 MNHNS and CDR2 SASEGT. V gave up 4 bases and J gave up 2 bases; unmatched junction bases: 6. The CDR3 is 16 amino acids. Another study also made use of these data, one on yellow fever vaccine responses in identical twins.

This chain uses TRBV6-1 with TRBJ2-3, with 10 bases fitting TRBD2. The receptor comes from a woman in her late teens or twenties in good health. The sequenced sample was memory (CD45RO+) T cells sorted from blood. CDR3 region: CASSARLAGSTDTQYF. In nucleotides, the CDR3 is TGTGCCAGCAGTGCCAGACTAGCGGGTTCCACAGATACGCAGTATTTT.